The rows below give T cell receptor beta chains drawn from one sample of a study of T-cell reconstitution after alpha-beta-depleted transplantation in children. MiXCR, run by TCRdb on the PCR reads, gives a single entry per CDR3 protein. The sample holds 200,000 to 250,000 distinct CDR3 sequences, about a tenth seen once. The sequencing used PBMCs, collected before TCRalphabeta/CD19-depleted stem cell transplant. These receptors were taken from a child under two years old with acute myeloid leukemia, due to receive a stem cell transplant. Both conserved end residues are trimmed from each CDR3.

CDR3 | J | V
ASSLAREGDNEQF | TRBJ2-1 | TRBV5-6
ASGAGTVLNSPLH | TRBJ1-6 | TRBV12-5
ASSLPYDNEQF | TRBJ2-1 | TRBV7-6
ASSLGQAGNEQY | TRBJ2-7 | TRBV7-8
ATSGGQEYNEQF | TRBJ2-1 | TRBV15
ASSFPRGAGGNQPQH | TRBJ1-5 | TRBV28
SVPGTGEVTQY | TRBJ2-5 | TRBV29-1
ASSVQTGNNEQF | TRBJ2-1 | TRBV9
ASRRLAATDTQY | TRBJ2-3 | TRBV28
ASSFDRGNEQF | TRBJ2-1 | TRBV11-2
SARDRGGSSYEQY | TRBJ2-7 | TRBV20-1
SARSPGQGYEQY | TRBJ2-7 | TRBV20-1
ASSPVSETSGANEQF | TRBJ2-1 | TRBV18
ASRIAGYGYT | TRBJ1-2 | TRBV5-1
ASSTGTSSFNEQF | TRBJ2-1 | TRBV7-2
ASSLGHIEETQY | TRBJ2-5 | TRBV7-8
ASPGTSGSNEQF | TRBJ2-1 | TRBV2
ASSLGDTPYEQY | TRBJ2-7 | TRBV5-1
ASSGDRVGNQPQH | TRBJ1-5 | TRBV28
AWSAIGEGVYNEQF | TRBJ2-1 | TRBV30
ASRRTSGRSGELF | TRBJ2-2 | TRBV12-3/TRBV12-4
ASSLMASGYNEQF | TRBJ2-1 | TRBV5-6
ASSDLAGGNEQF | TRBJ2-1 | TRBV5-1
ASSAHGPQGYGYT | TRBJ1-2 | TRBV5-1
SPMREFTGEQF | TRBJ2-1 | TRBV20-1
ASSPPSSSQGGHEQF | TRBJ2-1 | TRBV18
ASSYSDAGVTARELF | TRBJ2-2 | TRBV6-5
ASSLGNPSGGYT | TRBJ1-2 | TRBV7-9
ASSGSLYEQY | TRBJ2-7 | TRBV10-3
SVERDPNSPLH | TRBJ1-6 | TRBV29-1
ASSLGGPVGF | TRBJ2-1 | TRBV12-3/TRBV12-4
ASSDRAAGNTIY | TRBJ1-3 | TRBV10-2
ASSLGVDTEAF | TRBJ1-1 | TRBV28
ASSKRQAGGTEAF | TRBJ1-1 | TRBV9
ASSFDRLNTEAF | TRBJ1-1 | TRBV7-9
ASSSWDRGNTIY | TRBJ1-3 | TRBV2
ASTFRARRRGEQY | TRBJ2-7 | TRBV28
ATRGAASGYT | TRBJ1-2 | TRBV24-1
AIPGYGYT | TRBJ1-2 | TRBV7-9
VTRVGYEQY | TRBJ2-7 | TRBV28
ASSRDWGSEQY | TRBJ2-7 | TRBV5-1
ASSLAEHPGELF | TRBJ2-2 | TRBV7-9
ASSSFPGLIHRYNEQF | TRBJ2-1 | TRBV11-1
ASSPGVLAVSTDTQY | TRBJ2-3 | TRBV7-6
ATSDFMVNTQY | TRBJ2-3 | TRBV24-1
ASSLTRNTGELF | TRBJ2-2 | TRBV7-3
ASSDQARAHEQY | TRBJ2-7 | TRBV28
ASSLGTGEQPQH | TRBJ1-5 | TRBV5-5